This T cell receptor (beta chain) was recovered during a study of Graves' ophthalmopathy and Graves' hyperthyroidism (dated by TCRdb to 2016 to 2018). For the wider study: Peripheral blood was collected at initial diagnosis, prior to any treatment. The study used TCR beta repertoire signatures to distinguish Graves' ophthalmopathy from Graves' hyperthyroidism and to predict progression to ophthalmopathy. In roughly 6 hyperthyroidism patients, T-cell repertoires of thyroid tissue and blood were compared. A discovery set of about 99 patients (about 45 ophthalmopathy, fewer than 60 stable hyperthyroidism) was enrolled to explore V-J signatures distinguishing ophthalmopathy from hyperthyroidism. In total, under 150 blood samples were TCR-sequenced: roughly 45 ophthalmopathy, some 75 hyperthyroidism and some 17 hyperthyroidism-to-ophthalmopathy patients. Once sampling was done, hyperthyroidism patients were given methimazole at a starting dose of 30 mg daily, while ophthalmopathy patients were given high-dose intravenous methylprednisolone. The roughly 90 discovery patients were divided at random into training and test sets in a 7:3 ratio. For independent validation, a separate cohort was made up of 18 hyperthyroidism patients plus 17 patients who later progressed from hyperthyroidism to ophthalmopathy. Broad study findings and their caveats: Most of the expanded thyroid clonotypes with a frequency above 0.001 were also detected in blood, and it was suggested that the thyroid immune response may be reflected by blood repertoires. Sample size was not predetermined statistically, and investigators were not blinded to group allocation. In validation, the model predicted ophthalmopathy progression with about 71% sensitivity and approximately 78% specificity; some 13 predicted patients were CT-confirmed with GO in a median of roughly 6.8 months. Ophthalmopathy was separated from stable hyperthyroidism by the 13-signature model with about 89% sensitivity and 81% to 84% specificity in cross-validation and with 80%/75% in the test set.

The junction shows trimming of 2 bases on V and 4 bases on J, plus 6 bases between the germline ends. Counted from cysteine to phenylalanine, this CDR3 has 14 amino acids. Solely the CDR3 DNA is kept, with 42 bases framed from the first base. For repertoire sequencing, the TCR beta CDR3 regions were amplified from RNA transcripts. HTBI primers and the Qiagen OneStep RT-PCR kit were used in a first-round RT-PCR, which was followed by a second-round multiplex PCR, size selection and purification. Libraries were sequenced paired-end with 100 bp reads on an Illumina HiSeq2000. The authors processed their data as follows. SOAPnuke was used to process the reads, throwing out any read that had adapters, had uncalled bases, had a mean Phred below 15, or lacked an exact constant-primer or identifier match. COPE v1.2.5 was used to merge high-quality paired reads. Each unique nucleotide sequence was treated as a clonotype, and MiTCR v1.1 was used to align the clonotypes to the IMGT TRB V, D and J references. The analysis was limited to V-J combinations with a frequency above 0.0001, which together covered about 99% of the repertoires. For each V-J combination, a TCR clonal expansion and chaos score was defined as F50 clonal expansion divided by the chaos observed in the TCRdist matrix. Welch's t-statistics and random forest were used to reduce features to approximately 13 V-J combinations, which were fed into a naive Bayes classifier. The Morisita-Horn index was used to measure how similar the thyroid and blood repertoires were. Using fastp trimming at Q25 and MiXCR clonotype assembly, TCRdb reanalyzed the public sequencing data and kept in-frame beta chains. Under each unique CDR3 protein, matching rows form one entry showing the most common genes and DNA. The V and J calls and clone size are TCRdb's, not the authors'. Recorded for this sample are some 200,000 distinct CDR3 sequences; less than 30% of them occurred a single time. About 8.2% of the sample is taken by the ten largest.

Ophthalmopathy patients had moderately to severely active disease, Clinical Activity Score of at least 3, NOSPECS grade of at least 4, and disease duration under 3 months. Patients with other autoimmune diseases, uncontrolled infections, pregnancy or lactation were excluded from the study. Diagnosis was based on clinical symptoms, serum thyroxine, TRAb, thyroid ultrasound and orbital computed tomography. Using Ficoll-Paque density gradient centrifugation, PBMCs were isolated from less than 11 ml of fresh peripheral blood. Trizol reagent was used to extract the total RNA, and its quality was then checked on an Agilent 2100 Bioanalyzer. A remark on this clonotype: Its binding antigen is unknown. No base qualities exist here, and no much larger clone lies one base off it.

Source material: peripheral blood. This clonotype was obtained from a man between 45 and 60 years old with Graves' ophthalmopathy. Donor details come from another sample of the same person, matched by shared clones. The chain was built from TRBV12-3 or TRBV12-4 and TRBJ1-6, with no reliable assignment of the D segment. The DNA sequence is TGTGCCAGCAGTTTAACAGATTATAATTCACCCCTCCACTTT. It translates to CASSLTDYNSPLHF.